This T cell receptor (beta chain) was recovered during a study of T cell repertoires in cytomegalovirus infection. The V gene lost 0 bases and the J gene lost 2 bases, with 7 bases spanning the gap. The CDR3 consists of 14 residues. Germline V lookup: CDR1 LGHNA, CDR2 YSLEER. TCRdb re-derived calls from the reads in MiXCR, one entry per CDR3 protein. This table has 350,000 to 500,000 distinct CDR3 sequences, approximately 30% appearing once. Regarding the study as a whole: HLA-C-restricted CMV clonotypes gave the most frequent clonotype in two of eight donors.

Points on this clonotype: The antigen is unknown.

The TCR sequence derives from a human donor in good health (CMV status not recorded). Some clones in this sample may be carry-over from other donors' samples. Sequencing was carried out using PBMCs. The chain uses TRBV4-3 and TRBJ1-1; D not certain. CDR3 nucleotides: TGCGCCAGCAGCCAAGAAGTCGGCAACACTGAAGCTTTCTTT. Encoded protein: CASSQEVGNTEAFF.